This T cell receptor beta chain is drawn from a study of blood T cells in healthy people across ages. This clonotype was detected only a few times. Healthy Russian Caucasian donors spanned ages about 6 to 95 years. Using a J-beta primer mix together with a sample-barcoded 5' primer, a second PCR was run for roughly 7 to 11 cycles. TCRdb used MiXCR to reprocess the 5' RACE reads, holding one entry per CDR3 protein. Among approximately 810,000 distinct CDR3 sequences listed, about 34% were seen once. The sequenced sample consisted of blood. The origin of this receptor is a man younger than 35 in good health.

This chain's CDR3 is CASQALPVSKNIQYF. The CDR3 region has the DNA TGTGCCAGCCAAGCCCTGCCGGTATCCAAAAACATTCAGTACTTC. The genes are TRBV27 and TRBJ2-4; D gene unclear. Trimming pared 8 bases from V and 2 bases from J, leaving 16 bases between. The CDR3 is 15 amino acids. The germline V gene encodes CDR1 MNHEY and CDR2 SMNVEV (reference sequence).